Listed below are T cell receptor beta chains from one sample, sequenced in a study of radiation and T cells in renal cell carcinoma. Profiled with immunoSEQ multiplex PCR; TCRdb holds only in-frame clones, not every one. Of 100,000 to 150,000 clones listed, 65% to 85% were seen once; the top ten hold 5% to 6.5%. The starting material was blood, obtained from a patient whose treatment included radiotherapy and nephrectomy. The receptors were sampled from a man aged 45-60 years with renal cell carcinoma. CDR3s include the opening cysteine and the closing phenylalanine or tryptophan. A D gene is named only where the DNA matches it firmly. The size of a clone is reported for some rows only, either as once, few or many, or as a class for expanded clones.

cdr3_length j_call clone_size v_call d_call cdr3_aa cdr3_nt
14 TRBJ2-3 . TRBV30 . CAWSGGSSTDTQYF TGTGCCTGGAGTGGGGGCAGCAGCACAGATACGCAGTATTTT
18 TRBJ2-7 . TRBV28 . CASSLKLDGGVRSYEQYF TGTGCCAGCAGTTTAAAGTTGGATGGCGGAGTACGATCCTACGAGCAGTACTTC
11 TRBJ1-1 few TRBV5-4 . CASERDTEAFF TGTGCCAGCGAGAGGGACACTGAAGCTTTCTTT
14 TRBJ2-5 . TRBV7-3 . CASSSSQGGETQYF TGTGCCAGCAGCTCCTCGCAGGGCGGGGAGACCCAGTACTTC
16 TRBJ1-6 . TRBV6-5 TRBD1 CASSYGTGGNNSPLHF TGTGCCAGCAGTTACGGGACAGGGGGGAATAATTCACCCCTCCACTTT
11 TRBJ1-1 . TRBV30 . CAWSVSRTAFF TGTGCCTGGAGTGTGTCCAGAACGGCTTTCTTT
16 TRBJ1-4 few TRBV14 . CASSQQDEPSFEKLFF TGTGCCAGCAGCCAACAAGATGAGCCAAGTTTTGAAAAACTGTTTTTT
15 TRBJ2-1 . TRBV6-1 TRBD2 CASSEPSGRLNEQFF TGTGCCAGCAGTGAGCCTAGCGGGAGGTTGAATGAGCAGTTCTTC
12 TRBJ2-7 . TRBV7-9 . CASSLEGVEQYF TGTGCCAGCAGCTTAGAAGGGGTAGAGCAGTACTTC
16 TRBJ2-1 . TRBV4-3 . CASSQVSSDAYNEQFF TGCGCCAGCAGCCAAGTCTCTAGCGATGCGTACAATGAGCAGTTCTTC
13 TRBJ1-2 . TRBV7-8 TRBD1 CASSDYRGFRYTF TGTGCCAGCAGCGATTACAGGGGTTTCCGCTACACCTTC
14 TRBJ2-7 once TRBV18 . CASSPPAGVNEQYF TGTGCCAGCTCACCCCCGGCAGGGGTTAACGAGCAGTACTTC
19 TRBJ2-6 . TRBV6-1 . CASSEGGAWGAAGANVLTF TGTGCCAGCAGTGAAGGCGGAGCGTGGGGAGCAGCGGGGGCCAACGTCCTGACTTTC
17 TRBJ2-3 few TRBV15 TRBD2 CATSSATPTGGQHTQYF TGTGCCACCAGCAGTGCTACCCCTACGGGAGGGCAACATACGCAGTATTTT
15 TRBJ1-3 once TRBV5-4 . CASSLAGGFGNTIYF TGTGCCAGCAGCTTGGCCGGTGGATTTGGTAACACCATATATTTT
19 TRBJ2-1 . TRBV27 TRBD2 CASSLKLTQGLAGEGEQFF TGTGCCAGCAGTTTAAAGTTGACTCAGGGACTAGCGGGAGAAGGTGAGCAGTTCTTC
13 TRBJ1-4 . TRBV7-2 . CASSPIGLEKLFF TGTGCCAGCAGCCCGATTGGGCTTGAAAAACTGTTTTTT
16 TRBJ2-7 . TRBV7-8 . CASRSIEKTHSYEQYF TGTGCCAGCAGGAGCATCGAAAAGACTCACTCCTACGAGCAGTACTTC
17 TRBJ1-1 few TRBV4-2 . CASSQRRDTRSNTEAFF TGTGCCAGCAGCCAGAGGAGGGACACGCGCTCGAACACTGAAGCTTTCTTT
15 TRBJ1-5 once TRBV6-5 . CASSLGGGGYQPQHF TGTGCCAGCAGCTTGGGTGGGGGGGGCTATCAGCCCCAGCATTTT
12 TRBJ2-7 . TRBV11-3 . CASSLGESPQAF TGTGCCAGCAGCTTAGGAGAAAGCCCGCAGGCCTTC
13 TRBJ2-7 . TRBV6-1 . CASSEAGADEQYF TGTGCCAGCAGTGAAGCGGGCGCCGACGAGCAGTACTTC
14 TRBJ1-2 . TRBV5-1 TRBD1 CASSKDRVFYGYTF TGCGCCAGCAGCAAGGACAGGGTTTTCTATGGCTACACCTTC
16 TRBJ1-2 . TRBV10-3 TRBD1 CAISDTRQGSNYGYTF TGTGCCATCAGTGACACGCGACAGGGCTCTAACTATGGCTACACCTTC
16 TRBJ2-6 . TRBV6-6 . CASSYDYNSGANVLTF TGTGCCAGCAGTTACGACTACAACTCTGGGGCCAACGTCCTGACTTTC
15 TRBJ2-7 . TRBV4-1 TRBD1 CASSQGTGPAYEQYF TGCGCCAGCAGCCAGGGGACAGGACCTGCCTACGAGCAGTACTTC
14 TRBJ2-7 medium-sized TRBV7-9 . CASSLTGVHYEQYF TGTGCCAGCAGCTTAACCGGTGTCCACTACGAGCAGTACTTC
16 TRBJ2-1 . TRBV2 TRBD1 CATLSDTGAIASEQFF TGTGCCACCTTATCCGATACAGGGGCGATTGCGAGTGAGCAGTTCTTC
16 TRBJ2-2 . TRBV7-3 TRBD1 CASSPTGTENTGELFF TGTGCCAGCAGCCCGACCGGGACAGAGAACACCGGGGAGCTGTTTTTT
15 TRBJ2-3 . TRBV7-2 . CASSLVTPGWGTQYF TGTGCCAGCAGCTTAGTTACTCCAGGGTGGGGTACGCAGTATTTT
14 TRBJ1-2 . TRBV9 TRBD1 CASSATGGDYGYTF TGTGCCAGCAGCGCGACAGGGGGGGACTATGGCTACACCTTC
12 TRBJ2-3 . TRBV6-5 TRBD1 CAANDRAGTQYF TGTGCGGCTAATGACAGGGCTGGAACGCAGTATTTT
14 TRBJ2-7 . TRBV27 . CASSPTLGGDEQYF TGTGCCAGCAGTCCAACCCTCGGTGGGGACGAGCAGTACTTC
17 TRBJ2-5 . TRBV7-9 TRBD1 CASSLVLGQGVQETQYF TGTGCCAGCAGCTTAGTCTTGGGACAGGGGGTCCAAGAGACCCAGTACTTC
13 TRBJ2-1 . TRBV5-1 . CASSPKQEDEQFF TGCGCCAGCAGCCCGAAACAGGAAGATGAGCAGTTCTTC
13 TRBJ2-1 . TRBV19 . CASNPSQGREQFF TGTGCCAGTAATCCCTCCCAGGGTCGTGAGCAGTTCTTC
13 TRBJ1-1 . TRBV6-1 . CASTADRNTEAFF TGTGCCAGCACTGCGGACAGGAACACTGAAGCTTTCTTT
15 TRBJ2-1 . TRBV6-1 TRBD2 CASRRGLVAYNEQFF TGTGCCAGCAGACGCGGACTAGTCGCCTACAATGAGCAGTTCTTC
15 TRBJ2-5 once TRBV25-1 . CASSDTTRPGETQYF TGTGCCAGCAGTGATACGACACGACCGGGGGAGACCCAGTACTTC
12 TRBJ2-1 . TRBV21-1 . CASSKGGVEQFF TGTGCCAGCAGCAAAGGCGGCGTCGAGCAGTTCTTC
15 TRBJ1-5 . TRBV19 TRBD1 CASGLGQGANQPQHF TGTGCCAGCGGGCTGGGCCAGGGGGCGAATCAGCCCCAGCATTTT